This entry features one T cell receptor (beta chain) sequence. Its antigen is not known. Other DNA sequences from this sample encode an identical CDR3 as well. The data were obtained in a study of cytomegalovirus exposure and HLA in healthy donors. Study information: From about 180 million T cells, an earlier analysis saw approximately 110 million unique TCR beta sequences. General observations from the study: The authors later linked a missense DCLRE1C variant to TCR beta V- and J-gene trimming.

Germline assignment: CDR1 DFQATT and CDR2 SNEGSKA (reference sequence). The V and J ends lost 4 bases and 5 bases respectively, with 8 bases between them. The CDR3 loop spans 11 amino acids. The study ran its PCR with 60 Vbeta and 13 Jbeta primers. Profiling relied on immunoSEQ multiplex PCR, and the TCRdb table lists in-frame clones only, not all of them. The sample includes 200,000 to 250,000 clones, over 75% seen only once; the top ten take roughly 3%. The chain uses TRBV20-1 and TRBJ1-2; tentatively, D is TRBD1 (6 bases). The sequenced material came from PBMCs. The receptor was derived from a young woman in good health and CMV-seronegative. The CDR3 loop reads CSATTGYGYTF. CDR3 DNA: TGCAGTGCTACTACAGGGTATGGCTACACCTTC.